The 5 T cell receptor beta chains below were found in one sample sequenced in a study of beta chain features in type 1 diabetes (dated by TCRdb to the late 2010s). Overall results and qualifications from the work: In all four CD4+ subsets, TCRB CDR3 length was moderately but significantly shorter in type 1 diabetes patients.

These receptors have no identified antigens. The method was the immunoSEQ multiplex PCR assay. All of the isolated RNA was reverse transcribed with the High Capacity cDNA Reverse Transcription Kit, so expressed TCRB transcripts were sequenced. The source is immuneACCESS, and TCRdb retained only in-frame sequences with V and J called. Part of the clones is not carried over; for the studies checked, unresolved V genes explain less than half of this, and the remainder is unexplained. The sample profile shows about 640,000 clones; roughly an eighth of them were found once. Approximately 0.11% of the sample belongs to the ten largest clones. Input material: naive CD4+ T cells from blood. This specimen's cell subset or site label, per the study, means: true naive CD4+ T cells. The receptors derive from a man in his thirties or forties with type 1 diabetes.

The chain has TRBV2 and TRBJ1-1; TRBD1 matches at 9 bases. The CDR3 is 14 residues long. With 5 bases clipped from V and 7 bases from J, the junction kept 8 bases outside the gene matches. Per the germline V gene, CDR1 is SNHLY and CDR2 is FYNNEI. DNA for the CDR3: TGTGCCAGCAGTCGGACAGGGGACCCCTTTGAAGCTTTCTTT. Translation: CASSRTGDPFEAFF.

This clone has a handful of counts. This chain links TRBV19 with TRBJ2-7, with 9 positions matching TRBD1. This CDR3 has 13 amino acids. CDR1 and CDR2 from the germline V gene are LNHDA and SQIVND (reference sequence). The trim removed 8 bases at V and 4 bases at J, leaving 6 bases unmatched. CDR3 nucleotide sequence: TGTGCCAGTGGGGACAGGGAATTTTACGAGCAGTACTTC. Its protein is CASGDREFYEQYF.

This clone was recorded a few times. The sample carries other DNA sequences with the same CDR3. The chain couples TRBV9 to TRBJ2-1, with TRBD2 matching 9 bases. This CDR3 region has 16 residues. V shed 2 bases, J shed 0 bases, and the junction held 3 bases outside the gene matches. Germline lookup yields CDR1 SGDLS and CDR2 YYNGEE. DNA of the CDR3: TGTGCCAGCAGCGTGCTAGCGGGGAGCTCCTACAATGAGCAGTTCTTC. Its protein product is CASSVLAGSSYNEQFF.

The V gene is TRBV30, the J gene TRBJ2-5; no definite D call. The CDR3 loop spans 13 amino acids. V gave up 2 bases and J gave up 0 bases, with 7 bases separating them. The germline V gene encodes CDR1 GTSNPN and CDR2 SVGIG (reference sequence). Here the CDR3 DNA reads TGTGCCTGGAGTAGACTGGACCAAGAGACCCAGTACTTC. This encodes CAWSRLDQETQYF.

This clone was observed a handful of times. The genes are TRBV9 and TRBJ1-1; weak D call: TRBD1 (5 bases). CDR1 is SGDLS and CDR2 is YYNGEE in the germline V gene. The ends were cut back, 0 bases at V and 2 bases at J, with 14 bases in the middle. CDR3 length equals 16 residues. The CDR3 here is CASSVGTGTGNTEAFF. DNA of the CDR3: TGTGCCAGCAGCGTAGGAACCGGGACGGGCAACACTGAAGCTTTCTTT.